One sample yielded the 17 T cell receptor beta chains listed below, sequenced in a study of neoadjuvant anti-PD-1 for oral cavity cancer (dated by TCRdb to about 2021). Libraries came from the immunoSEQ multiplex PCR assay. Not all clones reach the TCRdb copy of this immuneACCESS table, which keeps in-frame sequences only. Checked studies attribute under half of the gap to unresolved V genes and leave the rest unexplained. The sample data list around 81,000 clones, and around 80% of these were observed just once. Around 3.2% of the sample comes from the top ten. What this sample's time point label stands for: before neoadjuvant nivolumab. The source material was PBMCs, sampled before nivolumab (anti-PD-1) treatment. The receptors stem from a person between 35 and 79 years old with oral cavity squamous cell carcinoma.

In DNA form, the CDR3 reads TGTGCCAGCAGACAGGGCCAATCCCCCACTGAAGCTTTCTTT. The encoded protein is CASRQGQSPTEAFF. This chain joins TRBV6-1 and TRBJ1-1; D is possibly TRBD1 (6 bases). Trimming removed 6 bases from V and 4 bases from J, with 15 bases in between. The CDR3 totals 14 residues. Germline CDR1 reads MNHNS; CDR2 reads SASEGT.

The V call is TRBV7-2, the J call TRBJ2-1; tentatively, D is TRBD2 (5 bases). Germline V CDR1 and CDR2: SGHTA, FQGNSA. Between the trimmed V and J ends, which lost 3 bases and 7 bases, there was a span of 13 bases. The CDR3 runs 14 residues. CDR3 nucleotide sequence: TGTGCCAGCAGCTTCCCACTAGTAGTAAATGAGCAGTTCTTC. Its translation is CASSFPLVVNEQFF.

The gene calls are TRBV6-5 and TRBJ2-5; tentative D call: TRBD2 (6 bases). V was clipped by 6 bases and J by 5 bases, with 13 bases between them. The CDR3 runs to 13 residues. Germline values: CDR1 MNHEY, CDR2 SVGAGI. The CDR3 is CASSHGGSETQYF. CDR3 nucleotides: TGTGCCAGCAGCCACGGGGGAAGTGAGACCCAGTACTTC.

The gene calls are TRBV19 and TRBJ2-2; perhaps TRBD1 as D (5 bases). V was shortened by 5 bases and J by 6 bases, with 7 bases between the two germline ends. The germline gives CDR1 LNHDA, CDR2 SQIVND (reference sequence). This CDR3 is 12 amino acids long. CDR3 residues: CASSPTAGELFF. The CDR3 DNA reads TGTGCCAGTAGTCCGACAGCCGGGGAGCTGTTTTTT.

This clone has just a few counts. V usage is TRBV10-3 and J usage is TRBJ1-2; no definite D call. Trimming pared 2 bases from V and 4 bases from J, leaving 14 bases between. The CDR3 loop spans 15 amino acids. Germline V gene data show CDR1 as ENHRY and CDR2 as SYGVKD. The CDR3 coding sequence is TGTGCCATCAGTGAGAGTACAGAGACGATCTATGGCTACACCTTC. The encoded protein is CAISESTETIYGYTF.

The CDR3 sequence: CASSEPRTGVAETQYF. The CDR3 DNA reads TGCGCCAGCAGTGAGCCCAGGACAGGGGTGGCAGAGACCCAGTACTTC. The gene calls are TRBV10-2 and TRBJ2-5; TRBD1 matches at 9 bases. Germline loops: CDR1 WSHSY, CDR2 SAAADI. CDR3 length: 16 amino acids. With V trimmed by 2 bases and J by 4 bases, 8 bases remained unmatched.

The chain employs TRBV18 and TRBJ2-7, with TRBD2 matching over 8 bases. Germline V gene lookup returns CDR1 KGHSH and CDR2 LQKENI. Trimming took 2 bases from V and 0 from J; bases not matched to a gene: 3. The CDR3 loop spans 15 amino acids. The CDR3 DNA reads as TGTGCCAGCTCACCATCCGGGGGGGTCTCCTACGAGCAGTACTTC. Residues: CASSPSGGVSYEQYF.

The chain joins TRBV19 to TRBJ2-3; 13 positions match TRBD2. CDR3 size: 15 residues. V was pared by 6 bases and J by 7 bases, with 7 bases of the junction left unmatched. Germline V lookup: CDR1 LNHDA, CDR2 SQIVND (reference sequence). CDR3 in amino acids: CASRLGLAGINTQYF. The DNA for the CDR3 is TGTGCCAGTAGGTTGGGACTAGCGGGGATTAATACGCAGTATTTT.

This clone was seen only a few times. The same CDR3 arises from other DNA sequences in this sample as well. This rearrangement joins TRBV11-2 to TRBJ2-7, with D perhaps matching TRBD1 or TRBD2 (5 bases each). The CDR3 loop spans 13 amino acids. Germline loops: CDR1 SGHAT, CDR2 FQNNGV. Trimming took 1 base from V and 7 from J, leaving 11 bases between them. The CDR3 loop is CASSLGGVFEQYF. The CDR3 DNA reads TGTGCCAGCAGCTTAGGAGGGGTGTTTGAGCAGTACTTC.

The chain recombines TRBV6-5 with TRBJ2-1; D is uncertain. Trimming took off 2 bases at V and 0 bases at J, with 8 bases between the two ends. CDR3 length equals 15 residues. Per germline, CDR1 MNHEY and CDR2 SVGAGI. CDR3 sequence (DNA): TGTGCCAGCAGTTACAACGGCTACTCCTACAATGAGCAGTTCTTC. Protein product: CASSYNGYSYNEQFF.

J is TRBJ1-1 and V is TRBV25-1; 8 nucleotides line up with TRBD1. Germline V CDR1 and CDR2: MGHDK, SYGVNS. With 2 bases clipped from V and 6 bases from J, the junction kept 11 bases outside the gene matches. The CDR3 length is 16 residues. The CDR3, as DNA: TGTGCCAGCAGTGAAAAGGCGGGACAGGTTCTGTCTGAAGCTTTCTTT. Translating gives CASSEKAGQVLSEAFF.

J is TRBJ2-1 and V is TRBV5-6; 11 bases line up with TRBD1. The CDR3 is 17 amino acids. Germline trimming cut 4 bases from V and 6 bases from J; bases unmatched to any gene: 12. The germline gives CDR1 SGHDT, CDR2 YYEEEE. In DNA form, the CDR3 reads TGTGCCAGCAGCCCGGACAGGGGGCGCACGGTTGGCAATGAGCAGTTCTTC. The encoded protein is CASSPDRGRTVGNEQFF.

This clone was picked up a small number of times. The chain couples TRBV7-9 to TRBJ2-1, with D unclear. Germline CDR1 SEHNR, CDR2 FQNEAQ (reference sequence). This CDR3 is built from 15 residues. Between the trimmed V and J ends, which lost 10 bases and 0 bases, there was a span of 16 bases. CDR3 DNA sequence: TGTGCCACCACCCTCGGCCCGAGCTCCTACAATGAGCAGTTCTTC. This gives the protein CATTLGPSSYNEQFF.

The chain carries TRBV19 and TRBJ1-2, with 9 bases that match TRBD1. V shed 5 bases and J 7 bases; nucleotides not matched to a gene: 8. The CDR3 totals 14 residues. Germline assignment: CDR1 LNHDA and CDR2 SQIVND (reference sequence). The CDR3 nucleotides read TGTGCCAGTAGTCCAGGGACAGGGTTTGGTGGCTACACCTTC. Protein: CASSPGTGFGGYTF.

A word on this clone: Other DNA sequences in this sample translate to the same CDR3. V and J are TRBV5-4 and TRBJ2-7, with D possibly being TRBD2 (5 bases). Trimming removed 0 bases at V and 2 bases at J, with 9 bases between. Germline CDR1 and CDR2: SGHNT and YYREEE (reference sequence). The CDR3 is 14 amino acids. CDR3 sequence (DNA): TGTGCCAGCAGCTTGGCCGGGGTGGCCTACGAGCAGTACTTC. It translates to CASSLAGVAYEQYF.

The chain uses TRBV2 and TRBJ2-2, with D tentatively TRBD2 (5 bases). V was cut by 7 bases and J by 4 bases, with 13 bases left in between. The CDR3 has 14 residues. Per germline, CDR1 SNHLY and CDR2 FYNNEI. The CDR3 DNA follows: TGTGCCAGCACACGGACGGGAACCACCGGGGAGCTGTTTTTT. This encodes CASTRTGTTGELFF.

The chain has TRBV6-1 and TRBJ1-2; D perhaps matches TRBD1 (6 bases). Germline values: CDR1 MNHNS, CDR2 SASEGT. The CDR3 has 14 amino acids. The V gene lost 2 bases and the J gene lost 4 bases, with 11 bases spanning the gap. The CDR3, as DNA: TGTGCCAGCAGTGAACCGACAGGCGTCTATGGCTACACCTTC. It encodes CASSEPTGVYGYTF.